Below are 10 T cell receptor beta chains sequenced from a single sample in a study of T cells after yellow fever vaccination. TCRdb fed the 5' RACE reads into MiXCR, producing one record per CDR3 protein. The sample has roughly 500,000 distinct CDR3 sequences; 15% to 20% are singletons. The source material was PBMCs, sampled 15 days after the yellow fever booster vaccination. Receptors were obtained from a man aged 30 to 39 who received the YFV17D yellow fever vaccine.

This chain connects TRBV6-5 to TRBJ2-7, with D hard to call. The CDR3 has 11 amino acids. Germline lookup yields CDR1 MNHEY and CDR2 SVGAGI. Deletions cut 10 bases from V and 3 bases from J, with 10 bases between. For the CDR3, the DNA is TGTGCCACCGTGGTGGGCTACGAGCAGTACTTC. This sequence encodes CATVVGYEQYF.

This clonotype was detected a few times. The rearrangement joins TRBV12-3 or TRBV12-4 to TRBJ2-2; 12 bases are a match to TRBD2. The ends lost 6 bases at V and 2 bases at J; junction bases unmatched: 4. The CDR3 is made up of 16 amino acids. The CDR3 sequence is CASRMTSGSNTGELFF. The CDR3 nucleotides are TGTGCCAGCAGGATGACTAGCGGGAGTAACACCGGGGAGCTGTTTTTT.

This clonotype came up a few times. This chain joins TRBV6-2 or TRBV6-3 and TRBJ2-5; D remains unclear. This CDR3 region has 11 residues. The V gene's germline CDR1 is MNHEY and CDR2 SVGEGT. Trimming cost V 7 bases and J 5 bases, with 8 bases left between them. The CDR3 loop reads CASMLGETQYF. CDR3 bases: TGTGCCAGCATGTTAGGGGAGACCCAGTACTTC.

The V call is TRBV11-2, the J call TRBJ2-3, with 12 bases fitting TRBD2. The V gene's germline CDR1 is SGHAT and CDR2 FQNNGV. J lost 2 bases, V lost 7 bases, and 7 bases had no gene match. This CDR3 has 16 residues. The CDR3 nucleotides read TGTGCCAGCAAGAGTGGACTAGCGGGAAACACAGATACGCAGTATTTT. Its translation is CASKSGLAGNTDTQYF.

As DNA, the CDR3 is TGTGCCAGCAAAGCAGGGGGATCGGGCGAGACCCAGTACTTC. This encodes CASKAGGSGETQYF. The chain recombines TRBV6-1 with TRBJ2-5, with 7 bases identical to TRBD1. CDR3 length: 14 residues. V shed 7 bases and J 5 bases; nucleotides not matched to a gene: 10. The germline gives CDR1 MNHNS, CDR2 SASEGT.

CDR3 bases: TGTGCCAGCAGTGAAGTCCGAGGCAGCGATGAGCAGTTCTTC. Amino acid sequence: CASSEVRGSDEQFF. The gene calls are TRBV25-1 and TRBJ2-1; D is unresolved. Germline V CDR1 and CDR2: MGHDK, SYGVNS. V was shortened by 2 bases and J by 8 bases, with 13 bases between the two germline ends. The CDR3 runs to 14 residues. Complete variable domain (other parts from reference TRBV25-1 and TRBJ2-1): EADIYQTPRYLVIGTGKKITLECSQTMGHDKMYWYQQDPGMELHLIHYSYGVNSTEKGDLSSESTVSRIRTEHFPLTLESARPSHTSQYLCASSEVRGSDEQFFGPGTRLTVL.

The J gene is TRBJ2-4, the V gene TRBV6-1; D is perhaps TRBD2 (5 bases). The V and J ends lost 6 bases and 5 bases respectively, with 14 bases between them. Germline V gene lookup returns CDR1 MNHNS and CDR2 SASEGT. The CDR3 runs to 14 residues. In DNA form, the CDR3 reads TGTGCCAGCAGAACTCTAGAGGGCCAAAACATTCAGTACTTC. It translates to CASRTLEGQNIQYF.

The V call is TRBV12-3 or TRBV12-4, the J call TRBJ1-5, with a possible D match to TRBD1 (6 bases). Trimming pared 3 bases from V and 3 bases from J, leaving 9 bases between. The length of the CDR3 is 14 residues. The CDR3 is CASSFGQLNQPQHF. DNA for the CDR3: TGTGCCAGCAGTTTTGGACAGCTCAATCAGCCCCAGCATTTT.

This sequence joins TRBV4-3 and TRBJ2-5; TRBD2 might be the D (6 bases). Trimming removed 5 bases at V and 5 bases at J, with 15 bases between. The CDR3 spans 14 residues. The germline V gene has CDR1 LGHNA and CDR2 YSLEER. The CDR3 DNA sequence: TGCGCCAGCAGCGACATCGATGGAGGGGAGACCCAGTACTTC. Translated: CASSDIDGGETQYF.

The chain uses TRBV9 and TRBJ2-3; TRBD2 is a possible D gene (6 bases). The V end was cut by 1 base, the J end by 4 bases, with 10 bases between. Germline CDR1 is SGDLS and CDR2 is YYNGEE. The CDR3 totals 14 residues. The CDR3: CASSVTGVADTQYF. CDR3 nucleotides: TGTGCCAGCAGCGTAACGGGAGTGGCAGATACGCAGTATTTT.